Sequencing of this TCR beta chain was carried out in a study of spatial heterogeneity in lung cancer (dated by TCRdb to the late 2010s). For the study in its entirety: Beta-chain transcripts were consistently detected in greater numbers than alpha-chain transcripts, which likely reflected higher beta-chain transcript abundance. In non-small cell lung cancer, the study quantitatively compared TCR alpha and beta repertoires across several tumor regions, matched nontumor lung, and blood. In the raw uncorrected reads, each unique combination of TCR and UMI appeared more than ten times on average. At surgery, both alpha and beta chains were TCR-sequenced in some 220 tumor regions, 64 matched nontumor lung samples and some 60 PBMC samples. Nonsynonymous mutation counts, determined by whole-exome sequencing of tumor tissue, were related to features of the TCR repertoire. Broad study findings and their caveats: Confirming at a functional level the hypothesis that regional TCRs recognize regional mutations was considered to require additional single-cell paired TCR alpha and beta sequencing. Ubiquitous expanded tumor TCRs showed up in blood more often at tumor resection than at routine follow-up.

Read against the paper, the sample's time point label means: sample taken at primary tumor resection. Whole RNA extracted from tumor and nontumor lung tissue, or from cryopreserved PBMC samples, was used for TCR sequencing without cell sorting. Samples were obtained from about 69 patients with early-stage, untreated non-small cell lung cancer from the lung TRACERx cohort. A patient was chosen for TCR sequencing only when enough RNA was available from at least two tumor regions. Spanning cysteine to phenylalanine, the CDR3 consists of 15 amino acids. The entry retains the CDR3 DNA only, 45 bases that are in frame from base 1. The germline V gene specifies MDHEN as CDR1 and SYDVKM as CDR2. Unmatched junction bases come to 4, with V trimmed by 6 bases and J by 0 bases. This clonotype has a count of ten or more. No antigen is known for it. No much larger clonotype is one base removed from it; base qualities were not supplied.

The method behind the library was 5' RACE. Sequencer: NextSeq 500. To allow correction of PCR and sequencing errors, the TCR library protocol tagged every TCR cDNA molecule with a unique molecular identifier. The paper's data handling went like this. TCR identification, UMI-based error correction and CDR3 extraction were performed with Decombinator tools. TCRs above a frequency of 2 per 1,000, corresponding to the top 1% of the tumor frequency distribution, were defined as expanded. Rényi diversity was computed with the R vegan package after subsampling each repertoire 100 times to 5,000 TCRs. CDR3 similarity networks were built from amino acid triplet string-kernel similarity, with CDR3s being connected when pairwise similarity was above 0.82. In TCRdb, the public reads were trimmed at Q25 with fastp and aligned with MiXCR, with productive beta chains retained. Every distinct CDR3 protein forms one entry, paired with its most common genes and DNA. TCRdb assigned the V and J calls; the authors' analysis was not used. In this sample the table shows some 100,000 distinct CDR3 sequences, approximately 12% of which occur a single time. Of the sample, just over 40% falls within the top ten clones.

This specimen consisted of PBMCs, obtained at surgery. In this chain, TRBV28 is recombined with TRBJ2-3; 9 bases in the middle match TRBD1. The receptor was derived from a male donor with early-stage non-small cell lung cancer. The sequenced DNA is TGTGCCAGCAGGACAGGGGGTGTGAGCACAGATACGCAGTATTTT. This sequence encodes CASRTGGVSTDTQYF.